The clone carrying this TCR beta chain has a count of ten or more. Its antigen is as yet unknown. A TCRbeta library incorporating unique molecular identifiers was prepared. TCRdb itself ran the PCR reads through MiXCR, one entry per CDR3 protein. The sample contains 540,000 or so distinct CDR3 sequences, approximately 22% of which appear only once. This specimen comes from a study of T-cell reconstitution after alpha-beta-depleted transplantation in children. The study's findings and limits: Expanded graft clones numbering several hundred reportedly gave rise to alpha-beta T cells about two months after transplant. Counts and diversity of T cells one year after transplant came mostly from newly produced T cells. High day-60 TCRbeta diversity in some patients came from surviving recipient T cells and thymic progenitors.

The sequence was collected from a boy under two years old who had a stem cell transplant for acute myeloid leukemia, so the T cells may come from the graft donor. This specimen was PBMCs, mostly from graft donor cells, taken 360 days after TCRalphabeta/CD19-depleted stem cell transplant.

The CDR3 DNA follows: TGCAGTGCACTAAGGGAAGGCTACACCTTC. This translates into CSALREGYTF. This chain links TRBV20-1 with TRBJ1-2; no definite D call. Germline V gives CDR1 DFQATT, CDR2 SNEGSKA (reference sequence). The CDR3 extends over 10 amino acids. V was clipped by 6 bases and J by 8 bases, with 10 bases between them.